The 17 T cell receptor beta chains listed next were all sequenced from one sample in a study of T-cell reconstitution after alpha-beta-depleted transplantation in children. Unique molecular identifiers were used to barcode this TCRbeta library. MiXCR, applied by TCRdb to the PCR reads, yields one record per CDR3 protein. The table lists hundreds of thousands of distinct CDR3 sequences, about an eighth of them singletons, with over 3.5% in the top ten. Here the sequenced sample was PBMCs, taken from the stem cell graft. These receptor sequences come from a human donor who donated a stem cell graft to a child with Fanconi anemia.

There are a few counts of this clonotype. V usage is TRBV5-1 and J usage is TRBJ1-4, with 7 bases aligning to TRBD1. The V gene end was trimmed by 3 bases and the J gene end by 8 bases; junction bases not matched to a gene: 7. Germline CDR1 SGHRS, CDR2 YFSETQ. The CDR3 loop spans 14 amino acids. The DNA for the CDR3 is TGCGCCAGCAGCTCACAGGGGTCGGGGGAAAAACTGTTTTTT. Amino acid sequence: CASSSQGSGEKLFF.

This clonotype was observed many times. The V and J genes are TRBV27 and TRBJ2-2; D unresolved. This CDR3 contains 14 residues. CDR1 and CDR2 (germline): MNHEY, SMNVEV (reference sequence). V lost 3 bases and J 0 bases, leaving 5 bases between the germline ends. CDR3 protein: CASSFISNTGELFF. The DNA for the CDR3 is TGTGCCAGCAGTTTTATATCGAACACCGGGGAGCTGTTTTTT.

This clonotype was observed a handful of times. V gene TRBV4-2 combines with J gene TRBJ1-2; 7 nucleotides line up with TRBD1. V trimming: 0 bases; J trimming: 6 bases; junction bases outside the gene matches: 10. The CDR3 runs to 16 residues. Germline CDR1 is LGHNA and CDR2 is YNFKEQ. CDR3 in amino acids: CASSQDRRTGVNGYTF. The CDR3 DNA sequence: TGTGCCAGCAGCCAAGATAGGCGGACAGGAGTTAATGGCTACACCTTC.

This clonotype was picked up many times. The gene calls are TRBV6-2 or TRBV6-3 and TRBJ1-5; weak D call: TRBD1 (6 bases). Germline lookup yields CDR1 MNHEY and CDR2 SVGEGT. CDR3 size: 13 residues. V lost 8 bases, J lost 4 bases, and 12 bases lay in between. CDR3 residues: CASGGQLNQPQHF. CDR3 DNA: TGTGCCAGCGGGGGGCAGTTGAATCAGCCCCAGCATTTT.

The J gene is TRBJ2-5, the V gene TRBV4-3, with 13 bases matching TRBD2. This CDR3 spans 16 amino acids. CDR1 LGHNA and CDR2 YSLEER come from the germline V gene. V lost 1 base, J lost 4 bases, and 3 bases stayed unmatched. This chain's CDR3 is CASSQGLAGGGETQYF. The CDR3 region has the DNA TGCGCCAGCAGCCAAGGACTAGCGGGGGGTGGAGAGACCCAGTACTTC.

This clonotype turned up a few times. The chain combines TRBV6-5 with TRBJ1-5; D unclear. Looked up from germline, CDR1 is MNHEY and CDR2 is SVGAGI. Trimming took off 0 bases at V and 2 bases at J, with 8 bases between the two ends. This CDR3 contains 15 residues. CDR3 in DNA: TGTGCCAGCAGTTACTCGACCAGTGGCAATCAGCCCCAGCATTTT. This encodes CASSYSTSGNQPQHF.

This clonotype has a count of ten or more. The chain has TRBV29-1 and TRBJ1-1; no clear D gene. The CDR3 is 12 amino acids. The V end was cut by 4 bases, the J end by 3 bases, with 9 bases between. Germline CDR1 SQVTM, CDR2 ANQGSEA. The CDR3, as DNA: TGCAGCGTTGTGGAGGAATACACTGAAGCTTTCTTT. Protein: CSVVEEYTEAFF.

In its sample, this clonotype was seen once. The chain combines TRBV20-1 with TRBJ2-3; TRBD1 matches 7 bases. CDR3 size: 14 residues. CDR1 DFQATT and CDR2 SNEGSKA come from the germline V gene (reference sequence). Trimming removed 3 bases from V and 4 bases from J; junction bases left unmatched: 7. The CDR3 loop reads CSARVPGGADTQYF. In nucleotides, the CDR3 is TGCAGTGCTAGGGTTCCAGGGGGTGCAGATACGCAGTATTTT.

Here the CDR3 reads CASNTGTGAYNEQFF. The CDR3, as DNA: TGCGCCAGTAATACCGGGACAGGGGCCTACAATGAGCAGTTCTTC. The chain carries TRBV5-1 and TRBJ2-1; 10 bases map to TRBD1. The V segment lost 8 bases and the J segment 2 bases; nucleotides outside the gene matches: 7. Germline V gives CDR1 SGHRS, CDR2 YFSETQ. CDR3 length: 15 amino acids.

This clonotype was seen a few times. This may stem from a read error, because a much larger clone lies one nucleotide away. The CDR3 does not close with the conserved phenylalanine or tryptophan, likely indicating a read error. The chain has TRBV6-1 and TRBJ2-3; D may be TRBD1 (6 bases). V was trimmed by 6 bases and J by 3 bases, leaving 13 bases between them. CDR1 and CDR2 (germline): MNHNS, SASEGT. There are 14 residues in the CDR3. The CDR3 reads CASSPRTGTDTQYL. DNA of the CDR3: TGTGCCAGCAGCCCACGAACAGGGACAGATACGCAGTATCTT.

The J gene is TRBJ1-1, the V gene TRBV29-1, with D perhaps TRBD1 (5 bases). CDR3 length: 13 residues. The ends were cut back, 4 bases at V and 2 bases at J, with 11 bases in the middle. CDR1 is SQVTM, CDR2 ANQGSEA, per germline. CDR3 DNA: TGCAGCGTTGTGAAAGGGGCAAACACTGAAGCTTTCTTT. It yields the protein CSVVKGANTEAFF. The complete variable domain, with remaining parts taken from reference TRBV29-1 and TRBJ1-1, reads SAVISQKPSRDICQRGTSLTIQCQVDSQVTMMFWYRQQPGQSLTLIATANQGSEATYESGFVIDKFPISRPNLTFSTLTVSNMSPEDSSIYLCSVVKGANTEAFFGQGTRLTVV.

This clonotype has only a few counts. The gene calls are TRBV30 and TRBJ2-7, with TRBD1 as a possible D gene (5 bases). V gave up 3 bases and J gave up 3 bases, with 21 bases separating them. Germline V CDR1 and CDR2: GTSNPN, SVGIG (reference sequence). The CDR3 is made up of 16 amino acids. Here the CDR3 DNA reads TGTGCCTGGAGAGCGATCGGTGTCGTTGGACACTACGAGCAGTACTTC. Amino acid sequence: CAWRAIGVVGHYEQYF.

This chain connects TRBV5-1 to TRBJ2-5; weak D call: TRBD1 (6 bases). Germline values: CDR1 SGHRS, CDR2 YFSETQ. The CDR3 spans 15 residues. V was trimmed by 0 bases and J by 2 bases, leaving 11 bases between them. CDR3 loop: CASSLGTVFQETQYF. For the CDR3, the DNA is TGCGCCAGCAGCTTGGGGACAGTATTTCAAGAGACCCAGTACTTC. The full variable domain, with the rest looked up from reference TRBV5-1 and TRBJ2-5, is KAGVTQTPRYLIKTRGQQVTLSCSPISGHRSVSWYQQTPGQGLQFLFEYFSETQRNKGNFPGRFSGRQFSNSRSEMNVSTLELGDSALYLCASSLGTVFQETQYFGPGTRLLVL.

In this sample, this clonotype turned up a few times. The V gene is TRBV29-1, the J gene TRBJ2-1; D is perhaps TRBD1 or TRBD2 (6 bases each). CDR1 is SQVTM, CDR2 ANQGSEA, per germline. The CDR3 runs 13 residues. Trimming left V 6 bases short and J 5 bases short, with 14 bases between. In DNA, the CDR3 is TGCAGCGTCGCCGGGGGCCACCACAATGAGCAGTTCTTC. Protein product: CSVAGGHHNEQFF.

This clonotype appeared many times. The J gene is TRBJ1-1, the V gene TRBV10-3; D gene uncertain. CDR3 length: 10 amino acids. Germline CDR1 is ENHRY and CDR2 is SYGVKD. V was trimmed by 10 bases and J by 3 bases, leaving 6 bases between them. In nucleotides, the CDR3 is TGTGCCACCCGGGACACTGAAGCTTTCTTT. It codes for CATRDTEAFF.

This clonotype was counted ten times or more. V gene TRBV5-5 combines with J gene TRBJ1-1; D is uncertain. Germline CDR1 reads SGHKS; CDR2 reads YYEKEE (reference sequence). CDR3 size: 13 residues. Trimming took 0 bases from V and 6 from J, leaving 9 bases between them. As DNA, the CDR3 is TGTGCCAGCAGCTTGGTGGGGAGCGCTGAAGCTTTCTTT. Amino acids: CASSLVGSAEAFF.

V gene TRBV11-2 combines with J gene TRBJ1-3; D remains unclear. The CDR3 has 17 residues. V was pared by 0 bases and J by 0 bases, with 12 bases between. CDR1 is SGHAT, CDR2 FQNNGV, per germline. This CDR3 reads CASSLEWPGSSGNTIYF. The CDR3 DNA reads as TGTGCCAGCAGCTTAGAGTGGCCGGGATCCTCTGGAAACACCATATATTTT.